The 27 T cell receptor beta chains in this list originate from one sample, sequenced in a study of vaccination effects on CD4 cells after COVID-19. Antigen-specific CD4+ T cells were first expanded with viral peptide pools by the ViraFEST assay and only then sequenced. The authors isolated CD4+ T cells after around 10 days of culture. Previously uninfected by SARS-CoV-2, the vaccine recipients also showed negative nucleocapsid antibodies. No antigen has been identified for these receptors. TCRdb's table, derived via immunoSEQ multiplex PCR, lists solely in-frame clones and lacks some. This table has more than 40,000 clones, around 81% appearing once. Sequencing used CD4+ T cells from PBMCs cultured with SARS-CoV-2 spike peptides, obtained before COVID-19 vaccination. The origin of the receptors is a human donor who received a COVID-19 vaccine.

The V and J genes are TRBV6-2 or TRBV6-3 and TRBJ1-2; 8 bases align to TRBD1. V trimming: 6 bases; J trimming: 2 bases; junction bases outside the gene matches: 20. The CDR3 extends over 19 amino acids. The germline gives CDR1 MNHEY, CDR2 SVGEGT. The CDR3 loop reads CASSPDRGLAYGPNYGYTF. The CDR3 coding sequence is TGTGCCAGCAGCCCCGACAGGGGTTTGGCTTACGGGCCAAACTATGGCTACACCTTC.

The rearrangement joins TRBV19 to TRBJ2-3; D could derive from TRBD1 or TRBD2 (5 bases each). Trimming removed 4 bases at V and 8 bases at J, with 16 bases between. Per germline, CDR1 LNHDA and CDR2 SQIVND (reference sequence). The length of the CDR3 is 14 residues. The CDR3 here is CASSTLGPRGTQYF. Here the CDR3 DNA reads TGTGCCAGTAGTACCCTAGGGCCGAGGGGTACGCAGTATTTT. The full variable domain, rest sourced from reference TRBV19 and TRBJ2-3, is DGGITQSPKYLFRKEGQNVTLSCEQNLNHDAMYWYRQDPGQGLRLIYYSQIVNDFQKGDIAEGYSVSREKKESFPLTVTSAQKNPTAFYLCASSTLGPRGTQYFGPGTRLTVL.

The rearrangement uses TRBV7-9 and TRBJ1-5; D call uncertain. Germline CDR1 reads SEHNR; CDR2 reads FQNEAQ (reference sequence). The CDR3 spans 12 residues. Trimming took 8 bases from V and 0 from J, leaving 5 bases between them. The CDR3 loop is CASAFSNQPQHF. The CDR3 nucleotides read TGTGCCAGCGCTTTTAGCAATCAGCCCCAGCATTTT.

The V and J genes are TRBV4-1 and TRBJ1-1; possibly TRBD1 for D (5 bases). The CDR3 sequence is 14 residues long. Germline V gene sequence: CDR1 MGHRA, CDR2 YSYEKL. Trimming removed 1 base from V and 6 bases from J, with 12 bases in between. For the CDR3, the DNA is TGCGCCAGCAGCCAAGGAGGGGAAATCGCTGAAGCTTTCTTT. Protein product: CASSQGGEIAEAFF.

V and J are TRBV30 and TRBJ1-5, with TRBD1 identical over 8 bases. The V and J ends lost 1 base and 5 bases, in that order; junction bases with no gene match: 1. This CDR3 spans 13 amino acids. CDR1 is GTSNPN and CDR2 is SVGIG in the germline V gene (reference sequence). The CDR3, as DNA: TGTGCCTGGAGTGCGGACAGGGATCAGCCCCAGCATTTT. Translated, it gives CAWSADRDQPQHF. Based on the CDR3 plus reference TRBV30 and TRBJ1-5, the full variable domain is SQTIHQWPATLVQPVGSPLSLECTVEGTSNPNLYWYRQAAGRGLQLLFYSVGIGQISSEVPQNLSASRPQDRQFILSSKKLLLSDSGFYLCAWSADRDQPQHFGDGTRLSIL.

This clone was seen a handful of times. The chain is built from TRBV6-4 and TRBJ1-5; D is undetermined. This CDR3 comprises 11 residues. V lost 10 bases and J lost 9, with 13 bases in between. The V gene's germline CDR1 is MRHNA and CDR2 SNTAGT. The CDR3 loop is CATPGVPPQHF. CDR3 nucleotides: TGTGCCACCCCAGGTGTCCCGCCCCAGCATTTT.

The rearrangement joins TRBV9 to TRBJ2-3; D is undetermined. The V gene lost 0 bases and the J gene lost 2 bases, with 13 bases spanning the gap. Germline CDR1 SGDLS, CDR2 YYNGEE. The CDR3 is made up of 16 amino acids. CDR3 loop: CASSVGSGLFTDTQYF. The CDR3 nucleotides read TGTGCCAGCAGCGTAGGTTCGGGCCTTTTCACAGATACGCAGTATTTT.

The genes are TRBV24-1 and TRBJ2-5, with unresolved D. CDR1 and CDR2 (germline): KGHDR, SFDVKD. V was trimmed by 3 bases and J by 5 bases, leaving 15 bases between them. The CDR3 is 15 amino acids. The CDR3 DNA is TGTGCCACCAGTGATCCCACAGTGTTGGGGGAGACCCAGTACTTC. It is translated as CATSDPTVLGETQYF.

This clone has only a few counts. CDR3 sequence reads: CASRGGGRYNEQFF. CDR3 bases: TGTGCCAGCAGAGGAGGGGGCCGCTACAATGAGCAGTTCTTC. The rearrangement uses TRBV28 and TRBJ2-1, with D maybe TRBD1 (7 bases). Germline CDR1 is MDHEN and CDR2 is SYDVKM. The CDR3 runs to 14 residues. V shed 6 bases and J shed 3 bases, with 12 bases lying between them.

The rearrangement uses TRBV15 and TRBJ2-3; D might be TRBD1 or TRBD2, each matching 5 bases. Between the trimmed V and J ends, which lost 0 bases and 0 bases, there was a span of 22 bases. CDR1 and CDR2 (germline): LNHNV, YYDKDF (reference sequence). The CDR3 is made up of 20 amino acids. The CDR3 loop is CATSRDLGEATFSSTDTQYF. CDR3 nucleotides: TGTGCCACCAGCAGAGATTTGGGGGAAGCTACTTTCTCTAGCACAGATACGCAGTATTTT.

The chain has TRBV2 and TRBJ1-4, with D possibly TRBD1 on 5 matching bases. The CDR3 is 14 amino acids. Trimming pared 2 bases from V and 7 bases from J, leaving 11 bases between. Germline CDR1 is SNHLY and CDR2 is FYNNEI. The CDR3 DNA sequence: TGTGCCAGCAGTGAACGGGGGTTGGGTGAAAAACTGTTTTTT. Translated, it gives CASSERGLGEKLFF.

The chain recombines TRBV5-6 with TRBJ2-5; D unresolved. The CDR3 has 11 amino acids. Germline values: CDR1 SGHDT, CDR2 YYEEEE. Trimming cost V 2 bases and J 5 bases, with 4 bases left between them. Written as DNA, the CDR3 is TGTGCCAGCAGCTTAGCGGAGACCCAGTACTTC. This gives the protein CASSLAETQYF.

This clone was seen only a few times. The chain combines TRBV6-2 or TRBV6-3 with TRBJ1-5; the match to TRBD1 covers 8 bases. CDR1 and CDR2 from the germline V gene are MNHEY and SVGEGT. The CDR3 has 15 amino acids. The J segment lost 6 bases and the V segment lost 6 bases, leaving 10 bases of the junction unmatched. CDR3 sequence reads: CASSRGTGTTQPQHF. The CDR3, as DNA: TGTGCCAGCAGCAGGGGGACAGGCACAACTCAGCCCCAGCATTTT.

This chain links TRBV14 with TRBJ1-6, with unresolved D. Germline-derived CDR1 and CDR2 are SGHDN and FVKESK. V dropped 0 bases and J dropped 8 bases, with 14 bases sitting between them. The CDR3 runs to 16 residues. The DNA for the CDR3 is TGTGCCAGCAGCCAAGATCTTGGGGAACTGTATTCACCCCTCCACTTT. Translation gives CASSQDLGELYSPLHF.

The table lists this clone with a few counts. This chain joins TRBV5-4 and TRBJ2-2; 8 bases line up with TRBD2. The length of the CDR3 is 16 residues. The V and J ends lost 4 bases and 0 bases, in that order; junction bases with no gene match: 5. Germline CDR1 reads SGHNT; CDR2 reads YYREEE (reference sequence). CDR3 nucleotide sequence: TGTGCCAGCAGCCGTTATAGCGGGGCGAACACCGGGGAGCTGTTTTTT. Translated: CASSRYSGANTGELFF. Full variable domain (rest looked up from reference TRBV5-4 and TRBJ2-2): ETGVTQSPTHLIKTRGQQVTLRCSSQSGHNTVSWYQQALGQGPQFIFQYYREEENGRGNFPPRFSGLQFPNYSSELNVNALELDDSALYLCASSRYSGANTGELFFGEGSRLTVL.

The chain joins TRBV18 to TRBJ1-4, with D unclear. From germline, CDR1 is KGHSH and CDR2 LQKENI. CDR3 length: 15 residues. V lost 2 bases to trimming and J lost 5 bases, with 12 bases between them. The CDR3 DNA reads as TGTGCCAGCTCACCATTTACGGCGAAGAATGAAAAACTGTTTTTT. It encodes CASSPFTAKNEKLFF.

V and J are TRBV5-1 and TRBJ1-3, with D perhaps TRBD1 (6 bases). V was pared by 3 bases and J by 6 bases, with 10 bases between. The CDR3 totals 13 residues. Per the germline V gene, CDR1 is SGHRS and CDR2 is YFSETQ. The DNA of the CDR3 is TGCGCCAGCAGCTCGGACAGCGCAAACACCATATATTTT. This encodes CASSSDSANTIYF. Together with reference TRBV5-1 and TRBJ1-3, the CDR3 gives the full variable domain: KAGVTQTPRYLIKTRGQQVTLSCSPISGHRSVSWYQQTPGQGLQFLFEYFSETQRNKGNFPGRFSGRQFSNSRSEMNVSTLELGDSALYLCASSSDSANTIYFGEGSWLTVV.

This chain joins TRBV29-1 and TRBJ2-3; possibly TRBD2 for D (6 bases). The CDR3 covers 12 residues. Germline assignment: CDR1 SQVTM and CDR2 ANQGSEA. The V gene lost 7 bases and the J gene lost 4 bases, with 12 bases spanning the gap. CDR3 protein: CSATGGADTQYF. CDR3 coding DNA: TGCAGCGCCACCGGGGGAGCAGATACGCAGTATTTT.

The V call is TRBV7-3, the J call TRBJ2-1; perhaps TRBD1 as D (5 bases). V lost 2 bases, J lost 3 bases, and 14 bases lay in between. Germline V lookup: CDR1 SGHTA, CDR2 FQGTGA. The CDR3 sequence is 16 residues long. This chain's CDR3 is CASSLGAGSGYNEQFF. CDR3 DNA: TGTGCCAGCAGCTTAGGGGCAGGGTCCGGCTACAATGAGCAGTTCTTC.

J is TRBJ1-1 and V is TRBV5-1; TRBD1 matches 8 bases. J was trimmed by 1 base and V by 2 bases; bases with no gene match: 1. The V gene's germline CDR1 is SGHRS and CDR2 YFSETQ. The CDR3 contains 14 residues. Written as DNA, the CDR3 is TGCGCCAGCAGCTTCGGACAGGGGAACACTGAAGCTTTCTTT. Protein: CASSFGQGNTEAFF.

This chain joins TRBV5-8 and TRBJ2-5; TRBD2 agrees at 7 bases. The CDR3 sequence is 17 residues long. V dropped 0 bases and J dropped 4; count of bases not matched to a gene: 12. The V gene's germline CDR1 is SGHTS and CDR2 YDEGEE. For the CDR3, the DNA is TGTGCCAGCAGCTTGGGGTTTAGCGGGCCCCAGGGAGAGACCCAGTACTTC. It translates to CASSLGFSGPQGETQYF.

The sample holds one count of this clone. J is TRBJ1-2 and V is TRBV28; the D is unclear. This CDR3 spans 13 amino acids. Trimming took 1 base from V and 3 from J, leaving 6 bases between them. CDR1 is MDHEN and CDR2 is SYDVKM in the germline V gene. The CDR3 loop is CASSLSDHYGYTF. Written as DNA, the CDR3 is TGTGCCAGCAGTTTATCCGATCACTATGGCTACACCTTC.

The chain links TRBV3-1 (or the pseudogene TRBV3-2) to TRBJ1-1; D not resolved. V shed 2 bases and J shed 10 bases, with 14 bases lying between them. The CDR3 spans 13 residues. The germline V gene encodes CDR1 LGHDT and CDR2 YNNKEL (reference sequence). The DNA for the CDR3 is TGTGCCAGCAGCCAAATTTACAACGCGGGAGCTTTCTTT. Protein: CASSQIYNAGAFF.

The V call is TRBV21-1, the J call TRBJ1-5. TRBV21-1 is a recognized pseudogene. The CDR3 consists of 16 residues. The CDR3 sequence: CASSKVPRARNQPQHF. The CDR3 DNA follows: TGTGCCAGCAGCAAAGTGCCCCGGGCCAGGAATCAGCCCCAGCATTTT.

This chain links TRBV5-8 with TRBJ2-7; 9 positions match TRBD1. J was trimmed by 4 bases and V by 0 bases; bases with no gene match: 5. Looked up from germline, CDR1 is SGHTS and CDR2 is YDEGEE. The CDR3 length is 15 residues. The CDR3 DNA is TGTGCCAGCAGCTTGGGACAGGGGGGAGGTTACGAGCAGTACGTC. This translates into CASSLGQGGGYEQYV.

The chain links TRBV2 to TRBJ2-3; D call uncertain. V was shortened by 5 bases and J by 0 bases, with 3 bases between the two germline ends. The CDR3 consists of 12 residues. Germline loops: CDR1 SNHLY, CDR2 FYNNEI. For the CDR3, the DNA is TGTGCCAGCAGTTCGAGCACAGATACGCAGTATTTT. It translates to CASSSSTDTQYF.

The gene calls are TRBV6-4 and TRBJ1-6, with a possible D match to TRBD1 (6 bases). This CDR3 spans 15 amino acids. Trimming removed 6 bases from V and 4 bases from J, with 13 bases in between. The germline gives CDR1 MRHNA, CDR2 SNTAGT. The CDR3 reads CASRRTADYNSPLHF. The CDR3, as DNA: TGTGCCAGCAGACGGACAGCGGATTATAATTCACCCCTCCACTTT.